Listed here is a single TCR beta chain. Its cognate antigen is unknown. Each UMI harboured a 6-nucleotide sample barcode and was appended via template switching. With about 15 and 9 cycles respectively, two nested PCRs were carried out on TCRalpha and TCRbeta cDNA. TCRdb re-called the 5' RACE reads and catalogs CDR3 proteins one per entry, DNA excluded. The sample includes about 350,000 distinct CDR3 sequences. The data belong to a study of monozygotic twins with inflammatory bowel disease. The study, taken as a whole, reports: Healthy co-twins exceeded IBD patients in TCRbeta diversity as measured by inverse Simpson.

Looked up from germline, CDR1 is SEHNR and CDR2 is FQNEAQ (reference sequence). The CDR3 is 14 amino acids. Sampling involved one blood draw (about 2.7 ml) for every donor. The sequence was collected from a human donor with ulcerative colitis or Crohn's disease, or a healthy co-twin of an affected twin (not recorded which). Source material: blood. V is TRBV7-9 and J is TRBJ2-3; TCRdb calls TRBD2, which cannot be checked without DNA. This chain's CDR3 is CASSFGSSLGTQYF.